The 26 T cell receptor beta chains in this list originate from one sample, sequenced in a study of glioma-infiltrating T cells after dendritic cell vaccination. Assay used: immunoSEQ multiplex PCR; TCRdb lists only in-frame clones, some missing. In the table there are fewer than 35,000 clones, 85% to 95% of which are singletons. The sample was blood, taken before dendritic cell vaccination. The receptors originated from a human donor with glioblastoma.

The CDR3 sequence is CASSPGRASYEQYF. CDR3 nucleotides: TGTGCCAGCAGCCCGGGGAGGGCTTCCTACGAGCAGTACTTC. The chain carries TRBV7-9 and TRBJ2-7; 7 bases agree with TRBD2. The CDR3 has 14 amino acids. Germline V gene lookup returns CDR1 SEHNR and CDR2 FQNEAQ (reference sequence). The J segment lost 1 base and the V segment lost 5 bases, leaving 5 bases of the junction unmatched.

The J gene is TRBJ2-1, the V gene TRBV7-6; 11 bases line up with TRBD1. The CDR3 is 16 residues long. The germline CDR1 and CDR2 sequences are SGHVS and FNYEAQ. Trimming at V came to 5 bases and at J to 3 bases, leaving 6 bases not matched to a gene. The CDR3 nucleotides read TGTGCCAGCAGCCTCCCGGGACAGGGGGACTACAATGAGCAGTTCTTC. Translating gives CASSLPGQGDYNEQFF. Together with reference TRBV7-6 and TRBJ2-1, the CDR3 gives the full variable domain: GAGVSQSPRYKVTKRGQDVALRCDPISGHVSLYWYRQALGQGPEFLTYFNYEAQQDKSGLPNDRFSAERPEGSISTLTIQRTEQRDSAMYRCASSLPGQGDYNEQFFGPGTRLTVL.

This chain joins TRBV4-1 and TRBJ2-5; D is uncertain. Looked up from germline, CDR1 is MGHRA and CDR2 is YSYEKL. Between the trimmed V and J ends, which lost 6 bases and 2 bases, there was a span of 13 bases. This CDR3 is built from 14 residues. CDR3 coding DNA: TGCGCCAGCAGTCTTCTACTTAAACAAGAGACCCAGTACTTC. Encoded protein: CASSLLLKQETQYF.

The DNA for the CDR3 is TGTGCCAGCAGTTTATCGATAGGACAGGGGGTTTGGAATTCACCCCTCCACTTT. Encoded protein: CASSLSIGQGVWNSPLHF. V gene TRBV27 combines with J gene TRBJ1-6; 10 bases align to TRBD1. The germline V gene has CDR1 MNHEY and CDR2 SMNVEV (reference sequence). The CDR3 is 18 residues long. Losses at the gene ends were 0 bases for V and 7 bases for J; bases not matched to a gene: 9.

The chain recombines TRBV5-1 with TRBJ1-2; D perhaps matches TRBD1 (6 bases). Germline V gene lookup returns CDR1 SGHRS and CDR2 YFSETQ. The CDR3 consists of 12 residues. V lost 4 bases, J lost 8 bases, and 12 bases lay in between. The CDR3 protein is CASSPHRDGYTF. CDR3 nucleotide sequence: TGCGCCAGCAGCCCGCACAGGGACGGCTACACCTTC.

This clone came up once. The chain joins TRBV6-6 to TRBJ1-2; 7 bases are a match to TRBD1. The junction had 4 bases not matched to a gene; V was cut back by 0 bases and J by 3 bases. The CDR3 loop spans 15 amino acids. Germline V gene lookup returns CDR1 MNHNY and CDR2 SVGAGI (reference sequence). CDR3 sequence reads: CASSYSGTVDYGYTF. CDR3 bases: TGTGCCAGCAGTTACTCCGGGACAGTAGACTATGGCTACACCTTC.

This rearrangement joins TRBV30 to TRBJ2-2; possible D gene TRBD2, 6 bases. Germline V gives CDR1 GTSNPN, CDR2 SVGIG (reference sequence). The CDR3 is made up of 15 amino acids. Trimming cost V 5 bases and J 5 bases, with 18 bases left between them. The CDR3 is CAWDRLHGGTGELFF. DNA of the CDR3: TGTGCCTGGGATCGACTTCACGGGGGAACCGGGGAGCTGTTTTTT.

The chain joins TRBV6-5 to TRBJ2-7, with TRBD1 matching over 7 bases. Looked up from germline, CDR1 is MNHEY and CDR2 is SVGAGI. After removal of 1 base from V and 5 bases from J, the junction contained 8 bases not matched to a gene. The CDR3 is made up of 15 amino acids. CDR3 in DNA: TGTGCCAGCAGTTACTTAAGACAGGGTCCCCACGAGCAGTACTTC. Amino acids: CASSYLRQGPHEQYF.

J is TRBJ1-5 and V is TRBV2; TRBD1 matches at 9 bases. Germline CDR1 SNHLY, CDR2 FYNNEI. V lost 7 bases and J lost 4; bases outside the gene matches: 5. The CDR3 has 14 residues. The CDR3 DNA is TGTGCCAGCACCACGGGACAGGGAAATCAGCCCCAGCATTTT. Translating it yields CASTTGQGNQPQHF.

The chain is built from TRBV19 and TRBJ1-4; 7 positions agree with TRBD1. Trimming took 5 bases from V and 7 from J; bases not matched to a gene: 10. CDR3 size: 15 residues. CDR1 and CDR2 from the germline V gene are LNHDA and SQIVND (reference sequence). The CDR3 DNA is TGTGCCAGTAGTCTCAGGGGGGCGTCTAGTGAAAAACTGTTTTTT. This translates into CASSLRGASSEKLFF.

The chain couples TRBV19 to TRBJ1-2, with 7 nucleotides matching TRBD1. This CDR3 spans 12 amino acids. Germline V gene sequence: CDR1 LNHDA, CDR2 SQIVND (reference sequence). J was trimmed by 9 bases and V by 7 bases; bases with no gene match: 8. The CDR3 is CASKEGASSYTF. The CDR3 DNA sequence: TGTGCCAGTAAGGAGGGGGCTTCAAGCTACACCTTC.

Concerning this clone: A read error may produce the germline difference seen at one junction end. The gene calls are TRBV6-5 and TRBJ2-1; 16 nucleotides line up with TRBD2. This CDR3 comprises 15 residues. Germline V lookup: CDR1 MNHEY, CDR2 SVGAGI. The CDR3 loop is CAGSRPGLAGGEQFF. DNA for the CDR3: TGTGCCGGCAGCCGACCGGGACTAGCGGGGGGGGAGCAGTTCTTC.

This clone was seen a few times. The rearrangement joins TRBV10-3 to TRBJ2-5; 14 nucleotides match TRBD2. The DNA end favors TRBJ2-7, so the J call may be wrong. CDR3 length: 13 residues. Looked up from germline, CDR1 is ENHRY and CDR2 is SYGVKD. CDR3 in amino acids: CAMGTSGGGEQYF. The CDR3 DNA sequence: TGTGCCATGGGGACTAGCGGGGGAGGCGAGCAGTACTTC.

This chain uses TRBV27 with TRBJ1-1; 10 bases fit TRBD1. The CDR3 is made up of 14 amino acids. V lost 5 bases, J lost 1 base, and 1 base stayed unmatched. The germline gives CDR1 MNHEY, CDR2 SMNVEV (reference sequence). The DNA for the CDR3 is TGTGCCAGCAGTCGGGACAGGGGGAACACTGAAGCTTTCTTT. Encoded protein: CASSRDRGNTEAFF.

The J gene is TRBJ1-6, the V gene TRBV5-1; D may be TRBD1 (5 bases). Germline V gene lookup returns CDR1 SGHRS and CDR2 YFSETQ. V was pared by 3 bases and J by 7 bases, with 14 bases between. The CDR3 consists of 15 residues. The CDR3, as DNA: TGCGCCAGCAGCTGGGGGGTGCAGGGAAATTCACCCCTCCACTTT. This sequence encodes CASSWGVQGNSPLHF.

The chain joins TRBV9 to TRBJ1-5, with TRBD1 matching over 11 bases. V gave up 3 bases and J gave up 8 bases; unmatched junction bases: 10. Germline V CDR1 and CDR2: SGDLS, YYNGEE. The CDR3 loop spans 16 amino acids. The CDR3 coding sequence is TGTGCCAGCAGCGCCGAACCAGGGGACAGGGGGGAGCCCCAGCATTTT. Its protein is CASSAEPGDRGEPQHF.

V and J are TRBV6-6 and TRBJ2-3, with 11 bases aligning to TRBD2. The germline V gene encodes CDR1 MNHNY and CDR2 SVGAGI (reference sequence). The CDR3 consists of 15 residues. The V and J ends lost 4 bases and 6 bases, in that order; junction bases with no gene match: 6. The CDR3 is CASSLIAGGPDTQYF. The DNA for the CDR3 is TGTGCCAGCAGTTTGATAGCGGGGGGGCCTGATACGCAGTATTTT.

This clone was seen a single time. The J gene is TRBJ1-4, the V gene TRBV7-9, with 8 bases matching TRBD1. The CDR3 runs to 14 residues. Trimming cost V 1 base and J 5 bases; bases outside gene matches: 0. Germline CDR1 and CDR2: SEHNR and FQNEAQ (reference sequence). The DNA for the CDR3 is TGTGCCAGCAGCTTAGACAGGGGGAATGAAAAACTGTTTTTT. Translating it yields CASSLDRGNEKLFF.

The V call is TRBV2, the J call TRBJ2-4; no clear D. The V gene's germline CDR1 is SNHLY and CDR2 FYNNEI. The CDR3 loop spans 13 amino acids. Trimming shortened V by 1 base and J by 9 bases, and 10 bases separated the two germline ends. DNA for the CDR3: TGTGCCAGCAGTGAAGAGATGTGGCTCATTCAGTACTTC. Translating it yields CASSEEMWLIQYF.

The CDR3 spells CASKSTPTDTEAFF. DNA of the CDR3: TGTGCCAGCAAAAGTACCCCCACGGACACTGAAGCTTTCTTT. V usage is TRBV6-5 and J usage is TRBJ1-1; D remains ambiguous. The V end was cut by 7 bases, the J end by 3 bases, with 15 bases between. The length of the CDR3 is 14 residues. Germline CDR1 and CDR2: MNHEY and SVGAGI.

This clone was counted a single time. The gene calls are TRBV10-3 and TRBJ1-1, with D perhaps matching TRBD1 (5 bases). The V and J ends lost 3 bases and 4 bases respectively, with 12 bases between them. CDR3 length: 14 residues. Germline CDR1 ENHRY, CDR2 SYGVKD. Here the CDR3 reads CAISDRERATEAFF. DNA for the CDR3: TGTGCCATCAGTGACAGGGAGCGGGCCACTGAAGCTTTCTTT.

The V and J genes are TRBV15 and TRBJ1-2; a weak D match, TRBD1 (5 bases). Trimming shortened V by 5 bases and J by 4 bases, and 17 bases separated the two germline ends. The CDR3 is 15 residues long. Germline CDR1 is LNHNV and CDR2 is YYDKDF (reference sequence). CDR3 in amino acids: CATSLRGDSSYGYTF. In nucleotides, the CDR3 is TGTGCCACCAGCCTTCGTGGGGACTCCAGCTATGGCTACACCTTC.

This rearrangement joins TRBV19 to TRBJ1-1, with D possibly matching TRBD1 (5 bases). The V end lost 10 bases, the J end lost 1 base, and 13 bases lay between the germline ends. This CDR3 is built from 13 residues. Germline values: CDR1 LNHDA, CDR2 SQIVND (reference sequence). The CDR3 is CATSGGRNTEAFF. CDR3 bases: TGTGCCACCTCGGGGGGAAGGAACACTGAAGCTTTCTTT.

Remarks on this clone: This sample includes further DNA sequences coding for the same CDR3. The CDR3 DNA reads as TGTGCCAGTAGTATTTGGACAGGGGATCAGCCCCAGCATTTT. This codes for CASSIWTGDQPQHF. The J gene is TRBJ1-5, the V gene TRBV19, with 9 bases that match TRBD1. The V segment lost 3 bases and the J segment 5 bases; nucleotides outside the gene matches: 2. Germline V gene sequence: CDR1 LNHDA, CDR2 SQIVND (reference sequence). The CDR3 totals 14 residues.

CDR3 sequence (DNA): TGTGCCAGTAGTCTCCACGGGACAGCCTATGGCTACACCTTC. Protein sequence: CASSLHGTAYGYTF. The chain joins TRBV19 to TRBJ1-2; 7 bases map to TRBD1. The CDR3 extends over 14 amino acids. With V trimmed by 5 bases and J by 4 bases, 7 bases remained unmatched. In germline, CDR1 is LNHDA, CDR2 SQIVND (reference sequence).

The genes are TRBV5-5 and TRBJ2-3; no firm D call. CDR1 and CDR2 (germline): SGHKS, YYEKEE (reference sequence). The CDR3 loop spans 14 amino acids. Trimming removed 2 bases at V and 0 bases at J, with 7 bases between. The CDR3 DNA follows: TGTGCCAGCAGCTTATCCCAGAGCACAGATACGCAGTATTTT. It codes for CASSLSQSTDTQYF.